What follows are 5 T cell receptor beta chains derived from one specimen sequenced in a study of T-cell reconstitution after alpha-beta-depleted transplantation in children. Using unique molecular identifiers, the investigators prepared the TCRbeta library. TCRdb re-derived calls from the PCR reads in MiXCR, one entry per CDR3 protein. In the table there are some 550,000 distinct CDR3 sequences, 23% of which are singletons. The sequencing here drew on PBMCs, mostly from graft donor cells, taken 360 days after TCRalphabeta/CD19-depleted stem cell transplant. The source of these receptors is a boy younger than two who had a stem cell transplant for acute myeloid leukemia, so the T cells may come from the graft donor.

The sample holds many counts of this clonotype. This chain links TRBV6-2 or TRBV6-3 with TRBJ2-5; 8 bases map to TRBD1. The CDR3 runs to 14 residues. Per germline, CDR1 MNHEY and CDR2 SVGEGT. V shed 2 bases, J shed 5 bases, and the junction held 4 bases outside the gene matches. The CDR3 region is CASSYIRGQETQYF. In DNA, the CDR3 is TGTGCCAGCAGTTACATCAGGGGGCAGGAGACCCAGTACTTC.

This clonotype has ten or more counts. The chain employs TRBV20-1 and TRBJ2-3; perhaps TRBD1 as D (6 bases). Germline CDR1 is DFQATT and CDR2 is SNEGSKA (reference sequence). Trimming removed 0 bases from V and 2 bases from J, with 24 bases in between. The CDR3 has 19 residues. This CDR3 reads CSARDRLNQGMGATDTQYF. DNA of the CDR3: TGCAGTGCTAGAGATCGACTCAATCAGGGGATGGGAGCCACAGATACGCAGTATTTT.

There are a few counts of this clonotype. V and J are TRBV5-1 and TRBJ2-1, with 7 bases fitting TRBD1. The CDR3 is 14 residues long. CDR1 is SGHRS, CDR2 YFSETQ, per germline. V gave up 4 bases and J gave up 1 base; unmatched junction bases: 2. CDR3 sequence: CASSPQGSYNEQFF. The CDR3 nucleotides read TGCGCCAGCAGCCCACAGGGGTCCTACAATGAGCAGTTCTTC. Looking up the rest from reference TRBV5-1 and TRBJ2-1 gives the full variable domain: KAGVTQTPRYLIKTRGQQVTLSCSPISGHRSVSWYQQTPGQGLQFLFEYFSETQRNKGNFPGRFSGRQFSNSRSEMNVSTLELGDSALYLCASSPQGSYNEQFFGPGTRLTVL.

V is TRBV11-2 and J is TRBJ2-3; D is possibly TRBD2 (7 bases). This CDR3 contains 16 residues. Germline values: CDR1 SGHAT, CDR2 FQNNGV. Trimming took off 5 bases at V and 4 bases at J, with 19 bases between the two ends. DNA for the CDR3: TGTGCCAGCAGCCTATCGTGGGGGGGCGGCGCAGATACGCAGTATTTT. It specifies CASSLSWGGGADTQYF.

At least ten counts were recorded for this clonotype. J is TRBJ2-3 and V is TRBV4-1; TRBD1 matches at 7 bases. The CDR3 has 22 amino acids. CDR1 and CDR2 from the germline V gene are MGHRA and YSYEKL. The J segment lost 4 bases and the V segment lost 1 base, leaving 26 bases of the junction unmatched. CDR3 amino acids: CASSQGGVVWQGVVKDADTQYF. CDR3 in DNA: TGCGCCAGCAGCCAAGGAGGAGTAGTCTGGCAGGGGGTGGTTAAGGATGCAGATACGCAGTATTTT.